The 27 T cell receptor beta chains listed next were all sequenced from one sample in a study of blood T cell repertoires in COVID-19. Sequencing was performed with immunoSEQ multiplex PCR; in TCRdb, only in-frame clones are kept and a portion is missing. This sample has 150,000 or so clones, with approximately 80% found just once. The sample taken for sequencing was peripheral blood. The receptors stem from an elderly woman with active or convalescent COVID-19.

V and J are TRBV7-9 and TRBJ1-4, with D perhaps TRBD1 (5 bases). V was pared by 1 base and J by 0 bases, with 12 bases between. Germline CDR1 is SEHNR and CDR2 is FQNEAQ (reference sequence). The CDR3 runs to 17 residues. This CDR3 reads CASSLVGGFATNEKLFF. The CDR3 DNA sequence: TGTGCCAGCAGCTTAGTGGGGGGATTTGCAACTAATGAAAAACTGTTTTTT.

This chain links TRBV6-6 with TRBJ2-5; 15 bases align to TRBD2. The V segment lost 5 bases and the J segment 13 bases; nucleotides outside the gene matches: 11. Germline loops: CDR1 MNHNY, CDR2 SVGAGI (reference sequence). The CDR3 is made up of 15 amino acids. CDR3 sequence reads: CASSAGLAGGSAGYF. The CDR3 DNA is TGTGCCAGCAGTGCCGGACTAGCGGGGGGGTCCGCCGGGTACTTC.

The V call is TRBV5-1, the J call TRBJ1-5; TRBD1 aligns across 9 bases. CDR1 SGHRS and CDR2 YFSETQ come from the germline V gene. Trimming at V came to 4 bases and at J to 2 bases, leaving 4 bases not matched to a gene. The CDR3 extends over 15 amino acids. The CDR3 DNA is TGCGCCAGCAGCCTACAGGGGGCGGGCAATCAGCCCCAGCATTTT. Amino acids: CASSLQGAGNQPQHF.

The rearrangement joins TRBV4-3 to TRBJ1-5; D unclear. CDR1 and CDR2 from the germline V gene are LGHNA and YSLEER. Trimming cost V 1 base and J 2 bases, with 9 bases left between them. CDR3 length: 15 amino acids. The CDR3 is CASSQGYGGNQPQHF. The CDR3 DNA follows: TGCGCCAGCAGCCAAGGGTACGGGGGCAATCAGCCCCAGCATTTT.

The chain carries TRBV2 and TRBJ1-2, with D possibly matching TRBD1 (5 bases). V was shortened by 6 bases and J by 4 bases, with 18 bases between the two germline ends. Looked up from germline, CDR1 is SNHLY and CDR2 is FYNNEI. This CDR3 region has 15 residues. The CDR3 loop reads CASRAARGEGYGYTF. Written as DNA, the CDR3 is TGTGCCAGCAGGGCGGCAAGGGGCGAAGGCTATGGCTACACCTTC.

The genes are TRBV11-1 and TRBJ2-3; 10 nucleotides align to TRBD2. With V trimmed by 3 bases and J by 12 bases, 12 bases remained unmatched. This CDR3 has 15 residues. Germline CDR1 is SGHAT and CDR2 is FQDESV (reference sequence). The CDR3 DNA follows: TGTGCCAGCAGCTTTCTAGCGGGGGCCCCGGGGCCCCAGTATTTT. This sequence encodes CASSFLAGAPGPQYF.

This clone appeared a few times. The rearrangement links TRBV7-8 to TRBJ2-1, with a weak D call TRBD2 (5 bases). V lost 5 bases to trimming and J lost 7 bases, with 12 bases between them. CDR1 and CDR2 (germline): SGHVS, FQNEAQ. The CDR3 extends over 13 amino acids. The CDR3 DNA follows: TGTGCCAGCAGCCCGAGATGGGAGAATGAGCAGTTCTTC. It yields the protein CASSPRWENEQFF.

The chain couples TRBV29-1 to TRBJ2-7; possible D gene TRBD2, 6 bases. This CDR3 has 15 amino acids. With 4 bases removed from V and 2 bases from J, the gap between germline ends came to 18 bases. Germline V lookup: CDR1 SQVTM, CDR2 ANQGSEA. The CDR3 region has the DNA TGCAGCGTTGGTGGGGGTTTGGGAGGTGCCTACGAGCAGTACTTC. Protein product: CSVGGGLGGAYEQYF.

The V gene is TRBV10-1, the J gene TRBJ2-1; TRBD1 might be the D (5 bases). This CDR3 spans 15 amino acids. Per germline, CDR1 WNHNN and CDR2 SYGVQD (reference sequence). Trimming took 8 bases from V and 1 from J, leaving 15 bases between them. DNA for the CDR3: TGCGCCAGCCCCGTAACAGGCATATCCTACAATGAGCAGTTCTTC. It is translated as CASPVTGISYNEQFF.

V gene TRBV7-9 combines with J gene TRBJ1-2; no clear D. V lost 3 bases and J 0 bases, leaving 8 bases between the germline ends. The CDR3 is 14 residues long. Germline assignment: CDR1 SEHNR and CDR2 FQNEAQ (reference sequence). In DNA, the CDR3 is TGTGCCAGCAGCTTGGGCAGGACTAACTATGGCTACACCTTC. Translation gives CASSLGRTNYGYTF.

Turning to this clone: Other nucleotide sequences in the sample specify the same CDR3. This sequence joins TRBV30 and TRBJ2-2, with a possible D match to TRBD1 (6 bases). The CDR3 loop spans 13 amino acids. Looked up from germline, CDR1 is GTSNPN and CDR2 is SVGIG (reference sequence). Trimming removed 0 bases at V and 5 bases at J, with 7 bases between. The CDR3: CAWSVQGTGELFF. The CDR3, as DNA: TGTGCCTGGAGTGTACAGGGAACCGGGGAGCTGTTTTTT.

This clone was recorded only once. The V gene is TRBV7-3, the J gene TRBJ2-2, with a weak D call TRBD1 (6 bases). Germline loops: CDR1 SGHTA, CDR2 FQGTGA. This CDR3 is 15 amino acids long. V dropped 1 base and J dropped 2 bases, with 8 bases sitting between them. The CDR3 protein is CASSLRGGNTGELFF. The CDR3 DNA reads TGTGCCAGCAGCTTAAGAGGGGGTAACACCGGGGAGCTGTTTTTT.

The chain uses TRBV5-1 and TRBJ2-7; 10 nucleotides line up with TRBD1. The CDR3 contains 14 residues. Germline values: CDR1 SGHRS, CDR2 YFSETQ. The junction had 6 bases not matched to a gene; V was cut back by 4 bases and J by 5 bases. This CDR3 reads CASSLGQGVHEQYF. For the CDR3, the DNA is TGCGCCAGCAGCCTCGGACAGGGGGTCCACGAGCAGTACTTC. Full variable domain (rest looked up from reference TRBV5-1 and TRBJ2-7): KAGVTQTPRYLIKTRGQQVTLSCSPISGHRSVSWYQQTPGQGLQFLFEYFSETQRNKGNFPGRFSGRQFSNSRSEMNVSTLELGDSALYLCASSLGQGVHEQYFGPGTRLTVT.

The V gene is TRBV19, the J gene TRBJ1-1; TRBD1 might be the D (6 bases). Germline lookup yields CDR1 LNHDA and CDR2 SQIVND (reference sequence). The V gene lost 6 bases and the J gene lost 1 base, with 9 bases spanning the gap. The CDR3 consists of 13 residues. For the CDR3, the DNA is TGTGCCAGTAGGGGACAAGGGAACACTGAAGCTTTCTTT. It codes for CASRGQGNTEAFF.

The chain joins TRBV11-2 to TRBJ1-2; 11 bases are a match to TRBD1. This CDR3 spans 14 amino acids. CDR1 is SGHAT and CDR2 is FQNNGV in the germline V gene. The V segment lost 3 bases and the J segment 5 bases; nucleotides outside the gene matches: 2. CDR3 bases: TGTGCCAGCAGCTTGGGGACAGGGGGGTATGGCTACACCTTC. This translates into CASSLGTGGYGYTF.

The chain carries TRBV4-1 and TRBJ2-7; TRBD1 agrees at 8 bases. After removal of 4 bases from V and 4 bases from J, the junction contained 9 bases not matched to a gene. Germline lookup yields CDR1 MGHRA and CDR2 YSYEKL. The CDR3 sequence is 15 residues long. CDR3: CASSLDRGILYEQYF. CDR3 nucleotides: TGCGCCAGCAGCCTCGACAGGGGTATCCTTTACGAGCAGTACTTC.

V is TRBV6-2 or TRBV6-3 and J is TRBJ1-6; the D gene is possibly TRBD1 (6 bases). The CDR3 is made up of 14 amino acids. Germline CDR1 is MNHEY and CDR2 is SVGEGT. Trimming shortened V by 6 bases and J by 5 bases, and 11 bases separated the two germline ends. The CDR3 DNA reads TGTGCCAGCAGCTTACAGGGAAATAATTCACCCCTCCACTTT. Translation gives CASSLQGNNSPLHF.

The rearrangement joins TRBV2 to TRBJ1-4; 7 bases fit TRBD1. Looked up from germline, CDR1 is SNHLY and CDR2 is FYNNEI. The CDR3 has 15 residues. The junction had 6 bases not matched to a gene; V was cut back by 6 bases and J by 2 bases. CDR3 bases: TGTGCCAGCAGCGAGACAGGGATGACTAATGAAAAACTGTTTTTT. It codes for CASSETGMTNEKLFF.

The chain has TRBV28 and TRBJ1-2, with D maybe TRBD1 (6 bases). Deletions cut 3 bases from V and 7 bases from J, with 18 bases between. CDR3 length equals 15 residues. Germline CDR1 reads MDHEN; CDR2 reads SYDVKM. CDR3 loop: CASSLLQGIRIGYTF. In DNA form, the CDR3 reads TGTGCCAGCAGTTTGCTACAGGGAATTCGGATTGGCTACACCTTC.

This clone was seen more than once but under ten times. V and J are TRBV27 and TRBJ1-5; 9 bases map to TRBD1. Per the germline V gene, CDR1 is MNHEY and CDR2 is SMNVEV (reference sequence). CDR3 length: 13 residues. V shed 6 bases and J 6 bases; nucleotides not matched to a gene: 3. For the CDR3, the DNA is TGTGCCAGCAGCCTGACAGGGGGTCAGCCCCAGCATTTT. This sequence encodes CASSLTGGQPQHF.

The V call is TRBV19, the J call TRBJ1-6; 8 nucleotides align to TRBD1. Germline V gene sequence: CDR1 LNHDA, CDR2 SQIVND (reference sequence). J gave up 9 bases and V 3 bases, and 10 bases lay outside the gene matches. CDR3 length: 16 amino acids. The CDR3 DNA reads TGTGCCAGTAGTATTCGTTGGACAGGGTTTAGTTCACCCCTCCACTTT. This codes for CASSIRWTGFSSPLHF. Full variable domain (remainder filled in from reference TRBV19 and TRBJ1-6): DGGITQSPKYLFRKEGQNVTLSCEQNLNHDAMYWYRQDPGQGLRLIYYSQIVNDFQKGDIAEGYSVSREKKESFPLTVTSAQKNPTAFYLCASSIRWTGFSSPLHFGNGTRLTVT.

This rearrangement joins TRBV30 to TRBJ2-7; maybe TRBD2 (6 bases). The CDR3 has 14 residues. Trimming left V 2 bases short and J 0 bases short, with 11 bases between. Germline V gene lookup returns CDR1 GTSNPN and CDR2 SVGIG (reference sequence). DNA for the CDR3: TGTGCCTGGAGTAATGGAGGGGCCTCCTACGAGCAGTACTTC. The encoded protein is CAWSNGGASYEQYF.

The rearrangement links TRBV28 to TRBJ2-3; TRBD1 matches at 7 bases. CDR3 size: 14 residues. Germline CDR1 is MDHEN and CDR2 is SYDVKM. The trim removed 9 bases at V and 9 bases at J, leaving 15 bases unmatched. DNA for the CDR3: TGTGCCAGTCAAGGGGACAGACAAATAAAAACGCAGTATTTT. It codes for CASQGDRQIKTQYF.

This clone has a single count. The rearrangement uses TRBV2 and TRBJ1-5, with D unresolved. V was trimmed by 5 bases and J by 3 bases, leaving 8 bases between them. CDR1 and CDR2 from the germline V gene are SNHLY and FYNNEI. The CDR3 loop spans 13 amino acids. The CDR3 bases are TGTGCCAGCAGTCCCGAGGCCAATCAGCCCCAGCATTTT. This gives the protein CASSPEANQPQHF.

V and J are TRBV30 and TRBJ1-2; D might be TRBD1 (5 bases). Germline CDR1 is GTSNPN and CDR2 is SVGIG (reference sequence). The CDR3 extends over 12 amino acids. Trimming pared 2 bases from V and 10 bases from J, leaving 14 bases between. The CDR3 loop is CAWSPGGFLYTF. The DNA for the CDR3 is TGTGCCTGGAGTCCCGGGGGGTTTCTCTACACCTTC.

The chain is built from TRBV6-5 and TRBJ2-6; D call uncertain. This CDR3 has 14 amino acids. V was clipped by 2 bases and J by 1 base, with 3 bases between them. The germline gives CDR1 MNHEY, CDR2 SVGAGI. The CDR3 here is CASSYLSGANVLTF. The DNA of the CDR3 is TGTGCCAGCAGTTACCTTTCTGGGGCCAACGTCCTGACTTTC.

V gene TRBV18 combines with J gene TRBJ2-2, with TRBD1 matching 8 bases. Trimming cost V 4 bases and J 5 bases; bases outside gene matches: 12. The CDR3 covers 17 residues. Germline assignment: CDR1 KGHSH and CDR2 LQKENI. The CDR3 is CASSHPPGGQRTGELFF. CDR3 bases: TGTGCCAGCTCACACCCCCCAGGGGGCCAGAGGACCGGGGAGCTGTTTTTT.